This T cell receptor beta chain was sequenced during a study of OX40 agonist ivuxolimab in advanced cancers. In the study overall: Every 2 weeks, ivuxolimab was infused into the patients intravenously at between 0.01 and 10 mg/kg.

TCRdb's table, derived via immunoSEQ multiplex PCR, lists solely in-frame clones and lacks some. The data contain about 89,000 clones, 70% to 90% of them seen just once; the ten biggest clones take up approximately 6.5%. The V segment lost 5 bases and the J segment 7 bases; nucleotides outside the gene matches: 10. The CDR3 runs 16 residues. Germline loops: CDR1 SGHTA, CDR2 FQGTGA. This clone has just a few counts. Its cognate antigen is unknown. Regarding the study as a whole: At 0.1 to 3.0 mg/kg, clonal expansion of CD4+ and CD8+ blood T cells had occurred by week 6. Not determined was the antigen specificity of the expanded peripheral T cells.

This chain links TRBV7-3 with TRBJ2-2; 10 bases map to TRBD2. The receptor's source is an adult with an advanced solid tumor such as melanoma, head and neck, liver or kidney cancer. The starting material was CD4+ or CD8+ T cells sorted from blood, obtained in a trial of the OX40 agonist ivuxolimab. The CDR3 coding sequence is TGTGCCAGCAGCAACTCCCTAGCGGGAGAGGGCGGGGAGCTGTTTTTT. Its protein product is CASSNSLAGEGGELFF.